This TCR beta chain was profiled in a study of blood T cell repertoires in COVID-19 (dated by TCRdb to 2019 to 2021). For the study in its entirety: The collaborator samples originated in the United States, Italy and Spain and spanned the acute and convalescent phases of COVID-19. The material from the prospective study consisted of cDNA or gDNA derived from T cells, B-cell-depleted T cells, or PBMCs. The dataset comprised deeply sampled blood TCRbeta repertoires from subjects exposed to, actively infected with, or recovered from COVID-19. A freely available public database, intended as a resource for researchers studying the immune response to SARS-CoV-2, is where the repertoires were released. The samples were drawn from two sources: the first 160 participants of the ongoing ImmuneRACE study, and 1,254 subjects contributed by 6 global collaborators. The sample metadata nearly always contained a de-identified subject ID, COVID-19 status, age in years and sex. Where HLA class I and class II types were available, the types were taken from metadata supplied by the sample provider, not from assay-based typing. Broader findings and caveats from the paper: The amount of clinical and demographic metadata varied by source and participant and was provided uncurated.

Compared with germline, V lacks 8 bases and J lacks 3 bases; bases without a gene match: 6. Spanning cysteine to phenylalanine, the CDR3 consists of 14 amino acids. The CDR3 DNA has 42 bases and is translated from base 1. CDR1 and CDR2 are drawn from the germline V gene: SGHAT, FQNNGV. The immunoSEQ Assay, a bias-controlled multiplex PCR, was used to amplify TCRbeta CDR3 regions from genomic DNA. Concerning the study's data processing: Nucleated cell counts per sample were estimated from amplification of reference gene primers within the assay. Sequence reads were collapsed and filtered to measure the absolute abundance of every unique TCRbeta CDR3 rearrangement. For each sample, productive Simpson clonality was calculated by taking the square root of Simpson's diversity index across productive rearrangements. TCRdb obtained this table from immuneACCESS and retained in-frame rearrangements with V and J assigned. These tables miss some clones; where compared with another copy, unresolved V genes account for less than half of the shortfall, and the remainder is unexplained. V, J and clone size were drawn from that table, and D and trimming were deduced from the DNA. The sample has under 65,000 clones on record, roughly 87% of them singletons. The ten largest clones capture around 23% of the sample.

Details on this clone: Its specific antigen is unknown. No quality values exist for individual bases; no much larger clone is one base distant.

One collaborating source in Seattle enrolled patients while the patients were actively infected and followed the patients over time throughout the course of disease. Collaborating institutions collected whole blood in K2EDTA tubes following their own protocols. For TCRbeta analysis, collaborators shipped samples in one of three forms: frozen whole blood, isolated PBMCs, or DNA extracted from either of those sample types. This clonotype originated in a woman at least 80 years old with COVID-19, enrolled during active disease. The sequence joins TRBV11-2 to TRBJ2-3; 9 central bases correspond to TRBD2. Sequencing input: peripheral blood. CDR3 protein: CASRLAGGTDTQYF. In nucleotide form, the sequence is TGTGCCAGCCGACTGGCGGGGGGGACAGATACGCAGTATTTT.